Following are 24 T cell receptor beta chains from one sample sequenced in a study of glioma-infiltrating T cells after dendritic cell vaccination. Generated by immunoSEQ multiplex PCR, the TCRdb table keeps only in-frame clones and is missing some. The sample has roughly 100,000 clones, roughly 90% seen once. Time point: after dendritic cell vaccination, including at tumor progression/relapse. The sequencing used blood, collected after dendritic cell vaccination. These receptors were collected from a human donor with glioblastoma.

The CDR3 coding sequence is TGTGCCAGCAGCTCCTACAACAGGGGCATTGGAACTGAAGCTTTCTTT. It encodes CASSSYNRGIGTEAFF. The gene calls are TRBV7-3 and TRBJ1-1, with 7 bases matching TRBD1. This CDR3 has 16 residues. J was trimmed by 5 bases and V by 4 bases; bases with no gene match: 13. CDR1 SGHTA and CDR2 FQGTGA come from the germline V gene.

The V and J genes are TRBV9 and TRBJ2-7, with unresolved D. The CDR3 consists of 16 residues. Looked up from germline, CDR1 is SGDLS and CDR2 is YYNGEE. Trimming stripped 2 bases from V and 0 bases from J, with 15 bases between. CDR3 sequence reads: CASSVSSIATSYEQYF. DNA of the CDR3: TGTGCCAGCAGCGTGAGTAGTATTGCAACCTCCTACGAGCAGTACTTC.

The chain recombines TRBV4-1 with TRBJ1-1, with D maybe TRBD1 (5 bases). In germline, CDR1 is MGHRA, CDR2 YSYEKL. V was cut by 3 bases and J by 1 base, with 12 bases left in between. CDR3 length: 15 residues. CDR3 region: CASSQHPGGNTEAFF. The CDR3 region has the DNA TGCGCCAGCAGCCAGCATCCGGGGGGGAACACTGAAGCTTTCTTT.

The V call is TRBV6-1, the J call TRBJ2-2; no reliable D call. The CDR3 extends over 15 amino acids. Germline-derived CDR1 and CDR2 are MNHNS and SASEGT. V was trimmed by 1 base and J by 2 bases, leaving 8 bases between them. CDR3 in DNA: TGTGCCAGCAGTGAAGTGGGCAGTAACACCGGGGAGCTGTTTTTT. Translating gives CASSEVGSNTGELFF.

The chain links TRBV18 to TRBJ1-5, with a possible D match to TRBD1 (6 bases). V lost 6 bases and J 6 bases, leaving 18 bases between the germline ends. The germline gives CDR1 KGHSH, CDR2 LQKENI. This CDR3 is built from 15 residues. The CDR3 region is CASSPYREVIQPQHF. The DNA of the CDR3 is TGTGCCAGCTCCCCCTACAGGGAAGTGATTCAGCCCCAGCATTTT.

The rearrangement joins TRBV18 to TRBJ1-1; D is ambiguous. Per germline, CDR1 KGHSH and CDR2 LQKENI. This CDR3 is built from 14 residues. Trimming took 2 bases from V and 10 from J, leaving 17 bases between them. Here the CDR3 DNA reads TGTGCCAGCTCACCAAGCGTGGCTGACCCTGGAGCTTTCTTT. Encoded protein: CASSPSVADPGAFF.

The J gene is TRBJ1-1, the V gene TRBV19, with D possibly matching TRBD1 (5 bases). The CDR3 is 16 residues long. Germline CDR1 reads LNHDA; CDR2 reads SQIVND (reference sequence). Trimming stripped 4 bases from V and 1 base from J, with 16 bases between. The CDR3 spells CASSKGQQVRNTEAFF. CDR3 DNA sequence: TGTGCCAGTAGTAAAGGCCAACAGGTTAGGAACACTGAAGCTTTCTTT.

This chain links TRBV12-2 with TRBJ1-2; the table's D call TRBD1 went unverified against the DNA. TRBV12-2 is listed as a pseudogene. The CDR3 runs to 14 residues. The DNA for the CDR3 is TGTGCAAGTCGCTTAGGGACAGGGGGCAAGGGCTACACCTTC. It codes for CASRLGTGGKGYTF.

This chain links TRBV5-4 with TRBJ1-2; the D gene is possibly TRBD1 (6 bases). Trimming took off 4 bases at V and 2 bases at J, with 15 bases between the two ends. Germline V gene lookup returns CDR1 SGHNT and CDR2 YYREEE (reference sequence). CDR3 length: 15 amino acids. This chain's CDR3 is CASSGPGHQNYGYTF. The CDR3 nucleotides read TGTGCCAGCAGCGGACCGGGACACCAGAACTATGGCTACACCTTC.

The chain links TRBV13 to TRBJ2-3; the D is unclear. The V and J ends lost 4 bases and 0 bases respectively, with 11 bases between them. The CDR3 has 15 amino acids. CDR1 PRHDT and CDR2 FYEKMQ come from the germline V gene (reference sequence). CDR3 sequence: CASSSLHSSTDTQYF. The CDR3 DNA reads TGTGCCAGCAGCTCTCTGCACTCTAGCACAGATACGCAGTATTTT.

The chain recombines TRBV30 with TRBJ1-1, with 7 bases aligning to TRBD1. The V segment lost 2 bases and the J segment 0 bases; nucleotides outside the gene matches: 3. This CDR3 has 14 amino acids. The germline V gene encodes CDR1 GTSNPN and CDR2 SVGIG (reference sequence). CDR3 DNA sequence: TGTGCCTGGAGTCGGGACAGTATGAACACTGAAGCTTTCTTT. Translation: CAWSRDSMNTEAFF.

The chain joins TRBV5-6 to TRBJ2-1; D is undetermined. V dropped 0 bases and J dropped 9 bases, with 7 bases sitting between them. Looked up from germline, CDR1 is SGHDT and CDR2 is YYEEEE. The CDR3 runs 12 residues. The CDR3 loop reads CASSLARGEQFF. The DNA of the CDR3 is TGTGCCAGCAGCTTGGCCAGAGGTGAGCAGTTCTTC.

The gene calls are TRBV5-1 and TRBJ2-2; 10 bases fit TRBD2. The CDR3 has 16 amino acids. The ends lost 4 bases at V and 2 bases at J; junction bases unmatched: 5. CDR1 and CDR2 (germline): SGHRS, YFSETQ. CDR3 protein: CASSVGTSENTGELFF. CDR3 nucleotides: TGCGCCAGCAGCGTTGGGACTAGCGAAAACACCGGGGAGCTGTTTTTT.

This chain links TRBV2 with TRBJ2-3; TRBD2 matches at 10 bases. This CDR3 contains 13 residues. The V and J ends lost 9 bases and 1 base, in that order; junction bases with no gene match: 1. CDR1 and CDR2 from the germline V gene are SNHLY and FYNNEI. The CDR3 sequence: CARGTSGTDTQYF. The CDR3 DNA sequence: TGTGCCAGAGGGACTAGCGGCACAGATACGCAGTATTTT. Full variable domain (rest looked up from reference TRBV2 and TRBJ2-3): EPEVTQTPSHQVTQMGQEVILRCVPISNHLYFYWYRQILGQKVEFLVSFYNNEISEKSEIFDDQFSVERPDGSNFTLKIRSTKLEDSAMYFCARGTSGTDTQYFGPGTRLTVL.

The chain links TRBV18 to TRBJ2-7; D possibly corresponds to TRBD1 (6 bases). Per germline, CDR1 KGHSH and CDR2 LQKENI. Trimming removed 6 bases at V and 2 bases at J, with 14 bases between. The CDR3 consists of 14 residues. The CDR3 DNA follows: TGTGCCAGCTCCCAGGACAGTCCGCCCTACGAGCAGTACTTC. Amino acids: CASSQDSPPYEQYF.

The J gene is TRBJ2-7, the V gene TRBV7-9, with 10 bases identical to TRBD2. In germline, CDR1 is SEHNR, CDR2 FQNEAQ (reference sequence). V shed 4 bases, J shed 6 bases, and the junction held 9 bases outside the gene matches. This CDR3 is 15 amino acids long. The CDR3 DNA reads TGTGCCAGCAGCTCCGGACTAGCGGTTAACAGCGAGCAGTACTTC. This encodes CASSSGLAVNSEQYF.

DNA of the CDR3: TGTGCCAGTAGTATCACCGGCCCTCGGGTCGCAGGGAAGGGCTACACCTTC. Translating it yields CASSITGPRVAGKGYTF. V gene TRBV19 combines with J gene TRBJ1-2; a weak D match, TRBD1 (5 bases). Deletions cut 3 bases from V and 8 bases from J, with 25 bases between. Per germline, CDR1 LNHDA and CDR2 SQIVND (reference sequence). The CDR3 runs 17 residues.

The chain employs TRBV11-1 and TRBJ2-5; 7 nucleotides line up with TRBD1. The germline V gene encodes CDR1 SGHAT and CDR2 FQDESV (reference sequence). V was clipped by 7 bases and J by 0 bases; unmatched bases: 5. CDR3 length: 14 amino acids. This CDR3 reads CASTLDRYQETQYF. The DNA for the CDR3 is TGTGCCAGCACCCTGGACAGGTACCAAGAGACCCAGTACTTC.

The chain carries TRBV2 and TRBJ2-1, with 15 positions matching TRBD2. V was clipped by 0 bases and J by 10 bases; unmatched bases: 4. The V gene's germline CDR1 is SNHLY and CDR2 FYNNEI. This CDR3 region has 16 residues. CDR3: CASSEAGLAGGAEQFF. The CDR3 coding sequence is TGTGCCAGCAGTGAAGCCGGACTAGCGGGGGGGGCGGAGCAGTTCTTC.

This chain links TRBV5-1 with TRBJ1-1; D remains unclear. The CDR3 spans 15 residues. V was trimmed by 0 bases and J by 3 bases, leaving 12 bases between them. CDR1 SGHRS and CDR2 YFSETQ come from the germline V gene. The CDR3 DNA reads TGCGCCAGCAGCTTGGAACCGGGAATGGACACTGAAGCTTTCTTT. It is translated as CASSLEPGMDTEAFF.

V gene TRBV5-1 combines with J gene TRBJ2-3; possibly TRBD2 for D (6 bases). The CDR3 covers 15 residues. The germline V gene encodes CDR1 SGHRS and CDR2 YFSETQ. The ends were cut back, 1 base at V and 0 bases at J, with 9 bases in the middle. The CDR3 DNA is TGCGCCAGCAGCTTGTGGGGGGACAGCACAGATACGCAGTATTTT. Its translation: CASSLWGDSTDTQYF.

The rearrangement uses TRBV10-1 and TRBJ2-1, with D maybe TRBD2 (5 bases). CDR1 and CDR2 (germline): WNHNN, SYGVQD (reference sequence). Trimming pared 0 bases from V and 6 bases from J, leaving 15 bases between. This CDR3 has 16 amino acids. CDR3 loop: CASSESGERNFNEQFF. The CDR3 DNA reads TGCGCCAGCAGTGAGTCCGGGGAAAGGAATTTCAATGAGCAGTTCTTC.

The rearrangement uses TRBV6-1 and TRBJ1-1, with D possibly being TRBD1 (5 bases). The germline V and J ends were trimmed by 4 bases and 0 bases, with 15 bases remaining between them. CDR3 length: 16 amino acids. The germline V gene encodes CDR1 MNHNS and CDR2 SASEGT. DNA of the CDR3: TGTGCCAGCAGTGTGGCGCAGGGCGCCTTGAACACTGAAGCTTTCTTT. This encodes CASSVAQGALNTEAFF.

V and J are TRBV6-1 and TRBJ1-2, with D uncertain. There are 13 residues in the CDR3. V lost 6 bases and J 5 bases, leaving 13 bases between the germline ends. In germline, CDR1 is MNHNS, CDR2 SASEGT. CDR3 nucleotides: TGTGCCAGCAGGTTAACTCGGCGGTATGGCTACACCTTC. Its protein product is CASRLTRRYGYTF.